Listed here are 29 T cell receptor beta chains from one sample, sequenced in a study of blood T cell repertoires in COVID-19. Libraries were prepared by immunoSEQ multiplex PCR; TCRdb keeps only in-frame clonotypes and omits some of them. Of about 100,000 clones in the sample, 88% were seen once. Sequencing used peripheral blood. These receptors were collected from an older woman with acute or convalescent COVID-19.

The chain combines TRBV30 with TRBJ2-2; D is ambiguous. The CDR3 covers 13 residues. The germline V gene encodes CDR1 GTSNPN and CDR2 SVGIG (reference sequence). The ends were cut back, 0 bases at V and 3 bases at J, with 5 bases in the middle. CDR3 nucleotide sequence: TGTGCCTGGAGTGTACTGGACACCGGGGAGCTGTTTTTT. Protein: CAWSVLDTGELFF.

The CDR3: CSASWLEEQYF. As DNA, the CDR3 is TGCAGTGCTAGTTGGCTAGAGGAGCAGTACTTC. V and J are TRBV20-1 and TRBJ2-7; D gene ambiguous. Trimming took off 3 bases at V and 7 bases at J, with 10 bases between the two ends. Germline loops: CDR1 DFQATT, CDR2 SNEGSKA (reference sequence). The CDR3 is 11 amino acids.

The rearrangement joins TRBV7-2 to TRBJ2-2, with 7 bases identical to TRBD2. The CDR3 length is 14 residues. V shed 2 bases and J 4 bases; nucleotides not matched to a gene: 1. CDR1 SGHTA and CDR2 FQGNSA come from the germline V gene. The CDR3 protein is CASSLTGGTGELFF. CDR3 DNA: TGTGCCAGCAGCTTAACGGGAGGCACCGGGGAGCTGTTTTTT.

This rearrangement joins TRBV5-1 to TRBJ2-7; 8 bases map to TRBD2. V lost 2 bases and J lost 0; bases outside the gene matches: 4. This CDR3 region has 15 residues. Germline assignment: CDR1 SGHRS and CDR2 YFSETQ. CDR3 in amino acids: CASSFGSGSSYEQYV. CDR3 nucleotides: TGCGCCAGCAGCTTCGGCAGCGGGAGCTCCTACGAGCAGTACGTC.

In DNA form, the CDR3 reads TGTGCCAGCAGTGAATTGGGACTTCCTGAGCAGTTCTTC. The encoded protein is CASSELGLPEQFF. V gene TRBV2 combines with J gene TRBJ2-1; D is possibly TRBD2 (6 bases). The V end was cut by 2 bases, the J end by 9 bases, with 11 bases between. Germline V CDR1 and CDR2: SNHLY, FYNNEI. The CDR3 is 13 amino acids.

The sample holds one count of this clone. V gene TRBV6-5 combines with J gene TRBJ2-3; TRBD2 matches at 7 bases. The CDR3 spans 12 residues. Germline trimming cut 8 bases from V and 3 bases from J; bases unmatched to any gene: 2. Germline CDR1 and CDR2: MNHEY and SVGAGI. The CDR3 protein is CASVGGTDTQYF. The CDR3 coding sequence is TGTGCCAGCGTGGGGGGGACAGATACGCAGTATTTT.

The CDR3 here is CASSLTGTYSGANVLTF. CDR3 DNA: TGCGCCAGCAGCTTGACAGGGACCTACTCTGGGGCCAACGTCCTGACTTTC. The rearrangement uses TRBV5-1 and TRBJ2-6; maybe TRBD1 (6 bases). This CDR3 is 17 amino acids long. Per the germline V gene, CDR1 is SGHRS and CDR2 is YFSETQ. Trimming shortened V by 1 base and J by 0 bases, and 11 bases separated the two germline ends.

This clone is a singleton in its sample. The CDR3 DNA sequence: TGTGCCAGCAGCGAGAGGGACAGAGGGAAGTATGGCTACACCTTC. Protein: CASSERDRGKYGYTF. The J gene is TRBJ1-2, the V gene TRBV14; TRBD1 agrees at 7 bases. V was clipped by 5 bases and J by 5 bases; unmatched bases: 11. Germline V CDR1 and CDR2: SGHDN, FVKESK. The CDR3 consists of 15 residues.

The chain uses TRBV19 and TRBJ2-1, with TRBD2 matching over 11 bases. CDR1 and CDR2 (germline): LNHDA, SQIVND (reference sequence). The CDR3 is 16 residues long. The J segment lost 2 bases and the V segment lost 7 bases, leaving 7 bases of the junction unmatched. CDR3 sequence (DNA): TGTGCCAGTATGGGTAGCGGGAGGGGTCCCTACAATGAGCAGTTCTTC. Translation gives CASMGSGRGPYNEQFF.

The V gene is TRBV28, the J gene TRBJ1-1; the D is unclear. This CDR3 contains 12 residues. Trimming shortened V by 7 bases and J by 5 bases, and 11 bases separated the two germline ends. The germline gives CDR1 MDHEN, CDR2 SYDVKM. CDR3 sequence reads: CASKAGGTEAFF. The CDR3 bases are TGTGCCAGCAAAGCAGGAGGGACTGAAGCTTTCTTT.

The gene calls are TRBV4-2 and TRBJ1-2; D is perhaps TRBD1 (6 bases). This CDR3 comprises 16 residues. Germline V gives CDR1 LGHNA, CDR2 YNFKEQ. Trimming took off 1 base at V and 2 bases at J, with 14 bases between the two ends. Written as DNA, the CDR3 is TGTGCCAGCAGCCAAGCCGGGACAACCTGGAACTATGGCTACACCTTC. It translates to CASSQAGTTWNYGYTF.

The sample holds one count of this clone. The rearrangement uses TRBV5-1 and TRBJ2-7; D perhaps matches TRBD2 (6 bases). CDR1 and CDR2 from the germline V gene are SGHRS and YFSETQ. The CDR3 runs to 15 residues. V was shortened by 4 bases and J by 1 base, with 15 bases between the two germline ends. The CDR3 DNA reads as TGCGCCAGCAGCCTCGCGGGGCTAGCGTCCTACGAGCAGTACTTC. Amino acids: CASSLAGLASYEQYF.

This clone was observed a handful of times. The V call is TRBV10-1, the J call TRBJ2-7, with TRBD2 matching 10 bases. Trimming at V came to 6 bases and at J to 3 bases, leaving 2 bases not matched to a gene. The CDR3 runs 13 residues. The germline V gene encodes CDR1 WNHNN and CDR2 SYGVQD (reference sequence). CDR3 DNA sequence: TGCGCCAGCAGACTAGCGGGGTTCTACGAGCAGTACTTC. The encoded protein is CASRLAGFYEQYF.

CDR3 region: CASSLELPGREAFF. As DNA, the CDR3 is TGTGCCAGCAGCCTCGAGCTTCCGGGGAGAGAAGCTTTCTTT. The V call is TRBV5-4, the J call TRBJ1-1, with D unclear. The CDR3 extends over 14 amino acids. Germline V gene data show CDR1 as SGHNT and CDR2 as YYREEE (reference sequence). Trimming removed 4 bases from V and 8 bases from J, with 18 bases in between.

This chain connects TRBV6-6 to TRBJ2-3; 10 bases match TRBD2. The CDR3 consists of 17 residues. Germline-derived CDR1 and CDR2 are MNHNY and SVGAGI (reference sequence). The V and J ends lost 5 bases and 2 bases, in that order; junction bases with no gene match: 10. The CDR3 here is CASSPLAGPPHTDTQYF. The CDR3 DNA is TGTGCCAGCAGTCCACTAGCGGGACCCCCACACACAGATACGCAGTATTTT.

The V gene is TRBV5-1, the J gene TRBJ2-1, with D hard to call. Trimming shortened V by 4 bases and J by 0 bases, and 14 bases separated the two germline ends. Germline CDR1 SGHRS, CDR2 YFSETQ. This CDR3 comprises 16 residues. The CDR3 protein is CASSLIGQSSYNEQFF. The CDR3, as DNA: TGCGCCAGCAGCCTAATTGGGCAGAGCTCCTACAATGAGCAGTTCTTC.

The V gene is TRBV9, the J gene TRBJ2-1; no reliable D call. Trimming took 1 base from V and 8 from J, leaving 4 bases between them. CDR3 length: 11 residues. In germline, CDR1 is SGDLS, CDR2 YYNGEE. CDR3 DNA: TGTGCCAGCAGCGTACTCGATGAGCAGTTCTTC. Translated, it gives CASSVLDEQFF.

This clone appeared a few times. The rearrangement joins TRBV9 to TRBJ1-3; no definite D call. V was shortened by 0 bases and J by 3 bases, with 10 bases between the two germline ends. From germline, CDR1 is SGDLS and CDR2 YYNGEE. CDR3 size: 15 residues. The DNA for the CDR3 is TGTGCCAGCAGCGTAGCTGGAGAGGTTGGAAACACCATATATTTT. Translating gives CASSVAGEVGNTIYF.

This clone has more than one count but fewer than ten. V usage is TRBV7-9 and J usage is TRBJ1-5; D possibly corresponds to TRBD1 (5 bases). There are 16 residues in the CDR3. Germline V gene sequence: CDR1 SEHNR, CDR2 FQNEAQ (reference sequence). V was cut by 5 bases and J by 0 bases, with 14 bases left in between. CDR3 in amino acids: CASSGGTASSNQPQHF. The CDR3 DNA reads as TGTGCCAGCAGCGGAGGGACGGCGAGTAGCAATCAGCCCCAGCATTTT.

The J gene is TRBJ1-3, the V gene TRBV2; D remains ambiguous. Trimming removed 10 bases from V and 0 bases from J, with 10 bases in between. Germline V lookup: CDR1 SNHLY, CDR2 FYNNEI. There are 13 residues in the CDR3. The CDR3 spells CATEGFSGNTIYF. The DNA for the CDR3 is TGTGCCACAGAGGGTTTCTCTGGAAACACCATATATTTT.

The V call is TRBV7-9, the J call TRBJ1-1; a possible D gene is TRBD1 (6 bases). Germline V gene lookup returns CDR1 SEHNR and CDR2 FQNEAQ (reference sequence). V lost 4 bases and J 3 bases, leaving 21 bases between the germline ends. The CDR3 extends over 17 amino acids. CDR3 in amino acids: CASSSAQGRRWDTEAFF. The CDR3 region has the DNA TGTGCCAGCAGCTCCGCACAGGGACGTCGTTGGGACACTGAAGCTTTCTTT.

The CDR3 spells CPWSGPSSYEQYV. In nucleotides, the CDR3 is TGCCCCTGGAGCGGACCCAGCTCCTACGAGCAGTACGTC. This chain uses TRBV10-1 with TRBJ2-7; D perhaps matches TRBD2 (5 bases). Looked up from germline, CDR1 is WNHNN and CDR2 is SYGVQD (reference sequence). The CDR3 has 13 residues.

This clone was seen just once. The chain is built from TRBV3-1 (or the pseudogene TRBV3-2) and TRBJ1-2; TRBD1 agrees at 9 bases. Trimming took 4 bases from V and 6 from J; bases not matched to a gene: 9. The CDR3 runs to 15 residues. The germline CDR1 and CDR2 sequences are LGHDT and YNNKEL (reference sequence). The CDR3 region is CASSPSPGTGNGYTF. The CDR3, as DNA: TGTGCCAGCAGCCCCTCGCCCGGGACAGGGAATGGCTACACCTTC.

V and J are TRBV10-3 and TRBJ1-1; tentative D call: TRBD1 (6 bases). V lost 6 bases to trimming and J lost 3 bases, with 11 bases between them. This CDR3 has 13 residues. Germline lookup yields CDR1 ENHRY and CDR2 SYGVKD. The CDR3 loop reads CAIRQGEYTEAFF. The CDR3 DNA follows: TGTGCCATCAGACAGGGAGAATACACTGAAGCTTTCTTT.

The V gene is TRBV23-1, the J gene TRBJ1-1, with D possibly matching TRBD1 (5 bases). TRBV23-1 counts as an open reading frame of uncertain function. The CDR3 consists of 15 residues. Trimming cost V 9 bases and J 0 bases, with 17 bases left between them. In DNA, the CDR3 is TGCGCCAGTTGGATCATTCAGGGTTTGAACACTGAAGCTTTCTTT. This codes for CASWIIQGLNTEAFF.

The chain combines TRBV12-5 with TRBJ1-1; no clear D gene. This CDR3 has 13 amino acids. The germline V gene encodes CDR1 LGHNT and CDR2 FRNRAP. V was cut by 2 bases and J by 1 base, with 5 bases left in between. The CDR3 DNA reads as TGTGCTAGTGGTTTGTCAGGGAACACTGAAGCTTTCTTT. Translation gives CASGLSGNTEAFF.

The rearrangement links TRBV24-1 to TRBJ2-5; D is perhaps TRBD1 (6 bases). The CDR3 is made up of 15 amino acids. V was shortened by 4 bases and J by 5 bases, with 16 bases between the two germline ends. CDR1 is KGHDR, CDR2 SFDVKD, per germline. This CDR3 reads CATSDPGTIGETQYF. CDR3 sequence (DNA): TGTGCCACCAGTGACCCCGGGACAATCGGGGAGACCCAGTACTTC.

The V gene is TRBV6-5, the J gene TRBJ1-4, with TRBD1 as a possible D gene (6 bases). Germline V lookup: CDR1 MNHEY, CDR2 SVGAGI. This CDR3 comprises 15 residues. V gave up 0 bases and J gave up 6 bases, with 11 bases separating them. CDR3 protein: CASSYSGTPDEKLFF. The CDR3 DNA follows: TGTGCCAGCAGTTACTCTGGGACACCCGATGAAAAACTGTTTTTT.

The sample holds one count of this clone. The rearrangement uses TRBV19 and TRBJ1-5, with TRBD1 identical over 10 bases. V gave up 2 bases and J gave up 10 bases; unmatched junction bases: 5. Germline CDR1 and CDR2: LNHDA and SQIVND (reference sequence). The CDR3 extends over 14 amino acids. The chain's CDR3 is CASSISGQGYPQHF. For the CDR3, the DNA is TGTGCCAGTAGTATATCGGGACAGGGGTACCCCCAGCATTTT.